This T cell receptor (beta chain) was found in a study of spatial heterogeneity in lung cancer. The time point denotes: sample taken at primary tumor resection. Unsorted samples of tumor, nontumor lung or frozen PBMC had their whole RNA sequenced. As concerns this clonotype: The antigen is undetermined.

The study tagged each TCR cDNA molecule with a unique molecular identifier. TCRdb used MiXCR to reprocess the 5' RACE reads, holding one entry per CDR3 protein. The data contain approximately 25,000 distinct CDR3 sequences, 6.5% to 8% of them singletons. Overall study findings and caveats: In blood, ubiquitous expanded tumor TCRs appeared more at resection than follow-up.

The input for sequencing was PBMCs, taken at surgery. This TCR derives from a male donor with early-stage non-small cell lung cancer.

CDR3 in amino acids: CSVEWDGSYEQYF. The CDR3 nucleotides read TGCAGCGTTGAGTGGGACGGATCATACGAGCAGTACTTC. The V call is TRBV29-1, the J call TRBJ2-7; D tentatively reads TRBD1 or TRBD2 (5 bases each). Germline values: CDR1 SQVTM, CDR2 ANQGSEA. Between the trimmed V and J ends, which lost 3 bases and 4 bases, there was a span of 13 bases. This CDR3 has 13 amino acids.